This T cell receptor (beta chain) was sequenced during a study of regulatory T cells in long-lasting Graves disease. Time point: persistent/refractory GD, antithyroid drugs over 5 years with positive TRAb. Researchers made the TCR library from RNA that was extracted from PBMCs. The CDR3 sequence is 17 residues long. Trimming took off 3 bases at V and 6 bases at J, with 20 bases between the two ends. Germline values: CDR1 MNHEY, CDR2 SMNVEV (reference sequence). CDR3-region Arm-PCR and iRepertoire HTBI primers produced the TCR beta libraries. Source study methods: 62 TRBV and approximately 13 TRBJ segments were identified across samples. A single record per CDR3 protein comes from TCRdb applying MiXCR to the multiplex PCR reads. TCRdb's processing, not the study's, gives the V and J calls here. Of fewer than 400,000 distinct CDR3 sequences in the sample, around 20% were seen once.

The sample here was peripheral blood mononuclear cells (PBMCs), taken when the disease was refractory, from a patient treated with antithyroid drugs. V gene TRBV27 combines with J gene TRBJ2-2; possibly TRBD1 for D (6 bases). This receptor was obtained from a female donor with Graves disease. The CDR3 here is CASSFIRGSLRAGELFF. CDR3 sequence (DNA): TGTGCCAGCAGTTTCATAAGGGGGTCTCTTCGAGCCGGGGAGCTGTTTTTT.